These 8 T cell receptor beta chains were sequenced from one sample in a study of T cell repertoires in cytomegalovirus infection. TCRdb re-analysed the reads in MiXCR, keeping a single row per CDR3 protein. The sample has roughly 300,000 distinct CDR3 sequences, over 20% seen once. The sample consisted of PBMCs. The origin of the receptors is a human donor in good health (CMV status not recorded). Some clones in this sample may be carry-over from other donors' samples.

The table lists this clonotype with many counts. This sequence joins TRBV6-6 and TRBJ2-1; the D gene is possibly TRBD1 (6 bases). V gave up 2 bases and J gave up 8 bases, with 16 bases separating them. Germline CDR1 is MNHNY and CDR2 is SVGAGI (reference sequence). The CDR3 totals 15 residues. In nucleotides, the CDR3 is TGTGCCAGCAGTTACCTGCAGGGGAGTGTTGATGAGCAGTTCTTC. It yields the protein CASSYLQGSVDEQFF.

This clonotype was counted ten times or more. The rearrangement links TRBV12-3 or TRBV12-4 to TRBJ1-6; TRBD1 agrees at 9 bases. J lost 7 bases, V lost 6 bases, and 7 bases had no gene match. The CDR3 loop spans 15 amino acids. The CDR3 region has the DNA TGTGCCAGCAGCAAAGAAGGACAGGGGAATTCACCCCTCCACTTT. It codes for CASSKEGQGNSPLHF.

This clonotype was detected once. This sequence joins TRBV5-6 and TRBJ2-1; TRBD1 is a possible D gene (5 bases). The ends were cut back, 4 bases at V and 4 bases at J, with 15 bases in the middle. CDR1 is SGHDT and CDR2 is YYEEEE in the germline V gene. There are 15 residues in the CDR3. In DNA form, the CDR3 reads TGTGCCAGCAGCCCGATGCAGGGAAATTACAATGAGCAGTTCTTC. It is translated as CASSPMQGNYNEQFF.

This chain uses TRBV10-3 with TRBJ2-7, with 8 bases fitting TRBD1. The CDR3 has 13 amino acids. The germline V gene has CDR1 ENHRY and CDR2 SYGVKD. V trimming: 11 bases; J trimming: 6 bases; junction bases outside the gene matches: 12. The CDR3 region is CAALQTGGGEQYF. The CDR3 nucleotides read TGTGCCGCCCTCCAAACAGGGGGTGGCGAGCAGTACTTC.

J is TRBJ2-3 and V is TRBV29-1, with a possible D match to TRBD2 (7 bases). V lost 6 bases and J 5 bases, leaving 21 bases between the germline ends. The length of the CDR3 is 15 residues. In germline, CDR1 is SQVTM, CDR2 ANQGSEA. CDR3 amino acids: CSVVRGGGGRDTQYF. The CDR3 DNA follows: TGCAGCGTCGTAAGGGGGGGCGGTGGGAGAGATACGCAGTATTTT.

This clonotype was counted ten times or more. This sequence joins TRBV7-2 and TRBJ2-7; no reliable D call. V lost 1 base and J 6 bases, leaving 7 bases between the germline ends. CDR1 is SGHTA and CDR2 is FQGNSA in the germline V gene. The length of the CDR3 is 12 residues. In DNA form, the CDR3 reads TGTGCCAGCAGCTTAGACAGCCCCGAGCAGTACTTC. This codes for CASSLDSPEQYF. Supplemented by reference TRBV7-2 and TRBJ2-7, the full variable domain reads GAGVSQSPSNKVTEKGKDVELRCDPISGHTALYWYRQSLGQGLEFLIYFQGNSAPDKSGLPSDRFSAERTGGSVSTLTIQRTQQEDSAVYLCASSLDSPEQYFGPGTRLTVT.

This clonotype occurred a few times. Just one base apart from a much larger clone, this may be a read error. The genes are TRBV7-4 and TRBJ2-3, with 8 bases identical to TRBD2. The CDR3 is made up of 14 amino acids. CDR1 and CDR2 from the germline V gene are SGHVT and SQSDAQ. V shed 4 bases, J shed 1 base, and the junction held 1 base outside the gene matches. The CDR3 coding sequence is TGTGCCAGCAGCTCAGCGGGGGGCACAGATACGCAGTATTTT. It translates to CASSSAGGTDTQYF.

This clonotype was seen many times. This chain connects TRBV7-2 to TRBJ1-5; 8 nucleotides align to TRBD1. There are 15 residues in the CDR3. The V gene end was trimmed by 6 bases and the J gene end by 4 bases; junction bases not matched to a gene: 8. Germline V lookup: CDR1 SGHTA, CDR2 FQGNSA. CDR3 nucleotides: TGTGCCAGCAGTCCAGGGACAGGCCTTAATCAGCCCCAGCATTTT. It specifies CASSPGTGLNQPQHF. The full variable domain, rest sourced from reference TRBV7-2 and TRBJ1-5, is GAGVSQSPSNKVTEKGKDVELRCDPISGHTALYWYRQSLGQGLEFLIYFQGNSAPDKSGLPSDRFSAERTGGSVSTLTIQRTQQEDSAVYLCASSPGTGLNQPQHFGDGTRLSIL.